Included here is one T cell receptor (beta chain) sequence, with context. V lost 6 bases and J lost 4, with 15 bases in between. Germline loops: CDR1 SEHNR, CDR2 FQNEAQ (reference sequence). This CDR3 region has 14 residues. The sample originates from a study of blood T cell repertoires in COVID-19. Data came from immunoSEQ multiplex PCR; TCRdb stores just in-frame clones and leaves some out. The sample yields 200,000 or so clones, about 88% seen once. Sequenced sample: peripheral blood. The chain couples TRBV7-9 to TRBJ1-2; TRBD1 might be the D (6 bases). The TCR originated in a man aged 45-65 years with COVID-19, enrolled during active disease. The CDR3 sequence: CASRPTGLGYGYTF. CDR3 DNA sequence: TGTGCCAGCAGACCTACAGGGCTTGGCTATGGCTACACCTTC. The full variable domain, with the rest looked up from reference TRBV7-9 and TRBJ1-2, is DTGVSQNPRHKITKRGQNVTFRCDPISEHNRLYWYRQTLGQGPEFLTYFQNEAQLEKSRLLSDRFSAERPKGSFSTLEIQRTEQGDSAMYLCASRPTGLGYGYTFGSGTRLTVV.